Below are 17 T cell receptor beta chains sequenced from a single sample in a study of shared clonotypes between healthy human individuals. Method: immunoSEQ multiplex PCR; TCRdb's copy keeps in-frame clones and lacks some. The data contain around 2.3 million clones, nearly 97% of them seen just once; the ten biggest clones take up around 0.13%. Sequencing was carried out using naive CD4+ T cells sorted from blood. The subset was: CD45RA+ positively selected. The receptors derive from a man between 18 and 29 years old in good health.

This chain's CDR3 is CASSKDTSAQYF. DNA of the CDR3: TGTGCCAGCAGCAAAGACACTTCAGCGCAGTATTTT. V and J are TRBV6-5 and TRBJ2-3; no definite D call. Trimming removed 6 bases at V and 10 bases at J, with 14 bases between. CDR3 length: 12 amino acids. The germline gives CDR1 MNHEY, CDR2 SVGAGI.

The V gene is TRBV10-3, the J gene TRBJ2-3, with no clear D. The CDR3 consists of 14 residues. The germline V gene has CDR1 ENHRY and CDR2 SYGVKD. V gave up 5 bases and J gave up 0 bases, with 9 bases separating them. The CDR3 DNA sequence: TGTGCCATCAGTAGGCAGACTAGCACAGATACGCAGTATTTT. Protein: CAISRQTSTDTQYF.

V is TRBV7-9 and J is TRBJ2-3; D unclear. Trimming left V 5 bases short and J 4 bases short, with 13 bases between. Germline V CDR1 and CDR2: SEHNR, FQNEAQ (reference sequence). CDR3 length: 14 amino acids. The DNA of the CDR3 is TGTGCCAGCAGCATCAAGAGTGGTGCAGATACGCAGTATTTT. Residues: CASSIKSGADTQYF.

Points on this clone: At the DNA level, this CDR3 is encoded by other sequences in the same sample as well. The chain is built from TRBV18 and TRBJ2-3; 10 positions agree with TRBD2. This CDR3 contains 15 residues. In germline, CDR1 is KGHSH, CDR2 LQKENI. With 1 base clipped from V and 3 bases from J, the junction kept 1 base outside the gene matches. The CDR3 nucleotides read TGTGCCAGCTCACCACTAGCGGGAGGAACAGATACGCAGTATTTT. This translates into CASSPLAGGTDTQYF.

The chain employs TRBV10-1 and TRBJ2-3; D is undetermined. There are 14 residues in the CDR3. V dropped 3 bases and J dropped 2 bases, with 9 bases sitting between them. CDR1 and CDR2 (germline): WNHNN, SYGVQD (reference sequence). CDR3 nucleotides: TGCGCCAGCAGTGAAAGTCTCATCACAGATACGCAGTATTTT. Protein product: CASSESLITDTQYF.

Of note for this clone: In the same sample, other DNA sequences code for this CDR3. The chain has TRBV30 and TRBJ2-5, with D possibly TRBD2 on 5 matching bases. The CDR3 has 11 residues. Germline CDR1 GTSNPN, CDR2 SVGIG (reference sequence). Trimming removed 2 bases from V and 5 bases from J, with 6 bases in between. CDR3 sequence: CAWSPGETQYF. CDR3 in DNA: TGTGCCTGGAGTCCGGGGGAGACCCAGTACTTC.

Turning to this clone: The same CDR3 is also encoded by other DNA sequences in this sample. This rearrangement joins TRBV10-2 to TRBJ1-5; D not resolved. The CDR3 contains 13 residues. Trimming stripped 2 bases from V and 4 bases from J, with 6 bases between. Germline V CDR1 and CDR2: WSHSY, SAAADI. Here the CDR3 DNA reads TGCGCCAGCAGTGAGGGTAGAAATCAGCCCCAGCATTTT. This codes for CASSEGRNQPQHF.

V is TRBV27 and J is TRBJ1-1; D may be TRBD1 (6 bases). The ends were cut back, 7 bases at V and 5 bases at J, with 20 bases in the middle. Germline loops: CDR1 MNHEY, CDR2 SMNVEV (reference sequence). The CDR3 has 15 amino acids. The CDR3 region is CASTVGGGAKTEAFF. Written as DNA, the CDR3 is TGTGCCAGCACCGTGGGCGGGGGCGCGAAAACTGAAGCTTTCTTT.

This rearrangement joins TRBV30 to TRBJ2-5; D is uncertain. CDR3 length: 12 amino acids. V lost 0 bases, J lost 5 bases, and 7 bases lay in between. Looked up from germline, CDR1 is GTSNPN and CDR2 is SVGIG (reference sequence). Here the CDR3 DNA reads TGTGCCTGGAGTGTACTGTACGAGACCCAGTACTTC. It yields the protein CAWSVLYETQYF.

The chain has TRBV7-2 and TRBJ1-2, with D unresolved. V was trimmed by 0 bases and J by 4 bases, leaving 9 bases between them. Germline lookup yields CDR1 SGHTA and CDR2 FQGNSA. The CDR3 has 14 residues. The CDR3 is CASSLAQPGYGYTF. Here the CDR3 DNA reads TGTGCCAGCAGCTTAGCGCAACCTGGCTATGGCTACACCTTC.

The rearrangement joins TRBV7-9 to TRBJ1-6; no definite D call. The CDR3 is 16 amino acids. Germline V gives CDR1 SEHNR, CDR2 FQNEAQ (reference sequence). V was pared by 4 bases and J by 6 bases, with 16 bases between. CDR3 region: CASSSPGVTANSPLHF. CDR3 bases: TGTGCCAGCAGCTCCCCTGGAGTTACAGCTAATTCACCCCTCCACTTT.

V and J are TRBV5-1 and TRBJ2-3; D ambiguous. The CDR3 has 17 residues. Looked up from germline, CDR1 is SGHRS and CDR2 is YFSETQ. With 4 bases removed from V and 1 base from J, the gap between germline ends came to 19 bases. The CDR3 region is CASSLPGSLEGTDTQYF. The CDR3 DNA sequence: TGCGCCAGCAGCCTCCCAGGTTCATTAGAGGGCACAGATACGCAGTATTTT. Supplemented by reference TRBV5-1 and TRBJ2-3, the full variable domain reads KAGVTQTPRYLIKTRGQQVTLSCSPISGHRSVSWYQQTPGQGLQFLFEYFSETQRNKGNFPGRFSGRQFSNSRSEMNVSTLELGDSALYLCASSLPGSLEGTDTQYFGPGTRLTVL.

The chain combines TRBV4-1 with TRBJ2-3; 9 bases are shared with TRBD1. The germline gives CDR1 MGHRA, CDR2 YSYEKL. The ends lost 3 bases at V and 0 bases at J; junction bases unmatched: 10. This CDR3 contains 18 residues. The CDR3: CASSQASPGQGSTDTQYF. In DNA form, the CDR3 reads TGCGCCAGCAGCCAGGCTTCTCCGGGACAGGGTAGCACAGATACGCAGTATTTT.

Regarding this clone: Distinct nucleotide sequences in the sample also encode this CDR3. The chain carries TRBV5-1 and TRBJ2-5; D gene unclear. Trimming shortened V by 0 bases and J by 2 bases, and 5 bases separated the two germline ends. Germline V gene data show CDR1 as SGHRS and CDR2 as YFSETQ. The CDR3 sequence is 13 residues long. The CDR3 coding sequence is TGCGCCAGCAGCTTGGGGCCTCAAGAGACCCAGTACTTC. Amino acids: CASSLGPQETQYF.

The chain couples TRBV9 to TRBJ1-6; tentative D call: TRBD1 (6 bases). Trimming removed 4 bases at V and 9 bases at J, with 17 bases between. The CDR3 loop spans 15 amino acids. CDR1 and CDR2 (germline): SGDLS, YYNGEE. The CDR3: CASSPGGGGISPLHF. CDR3 bases: TGTGCCAGCAGCCCTGGCGGGGGCGGAATTTCACCCCTCCACTTT.

The CDR3 DNA reads TGTGCCAGCAGCGCCGGGACTGGGGACACAGATACGCAGTATTTT. Translated: CASSAGTGDTDTQYF. V is TRBV5-4 and J is TRBJ2-3; TRBD2 might be the D (6 bases). Germline V CDR1 and CDR2: SGHNT, YYREEE (reference sequence). With 4 bases removed from V and 2 bases from J, the gap between germline ends came to 14 bases. This CDR3 has 15 residues. Using reference TRBV5-4 and TRBJ2-3 for the parts outside the CDR3, the full variable domain is ETGVTQSPTHLIKTRGQQVTLRCSSQSGHNTVSWYQQALGQGPQFIFQYYREEENGRGNFPPRFSGLQFPNYSSELNVNALELDDSALYLCASSAGTGDTDTQYFGPGTRLTVL.

The V gene is TRBV11-2, the J gene TRBJ2-5; no definite D call. Germline loops: CDR1 SGHAT, CDR2 FQNNGV. The CDR3 covers 12 residues. V lost 4 bases, J lost 6 bases, and 9 bases lay in between. The CDR3 region has the DNA TGTGCCAGCAGCTCGCTAAGCCAGACCCAGTACTTC. Translating it yields CASSSLSQTQYF.